The 17 T cell receptor beta chains listed next were all sequenced from one sample in a study of T-cell reconstitution after alpha-beta-depleted transplantation in children. Preparation of the TCRbeta library used unique molecular identifiers. TCRdb itself ran the PCR reads through MiXCR, one entry per CDR3 protein. The table records roughly 400,000 distinct CDR3 sequences, about a fifth of them present only once. This specimen was PBMCs from the stem cell graft donor, taken from the stem cell graft. These receptors were collected from a human donor who donated a stem cell graft to a child with acute myeloid leukemia.

A few counts support this clonotype. This sequence joins TRBV28 and TRBJ2-5; D remains unclear. Germline V CDR1 and CDR2: MDHEN, SYDVKM. V lost 3 bases and J 2 bases, leaving 10 bases between the germline ends. CDR3 size: 14 residues. The CDR3 bases are TGTGCCAGCAGTTTTTTTGGGGATCAAGAGACCCAGTACTTC. As protein: CASSFFGDQETQYF.

The table lists this clonotype with many counts. The rearrangement joins TRBV27 to TRBJ2-7; D is ambiguous. The CDR3 has 13 residues. Germline V gene lookup returns CDR1 MNHEY and CDR2 SMNVEV (reference sequence). Trimming left V 4 bases short and J 0 bases short, with 7 bases between. CDR3 region: CASSSSLSYEQYF. CDR3 DNA sequence: TGTGCCAGCAGTTCCTCACTCTCCTACGAGCAGTACTTC.

The chain employs TRBV9 and TRBJ2-5; D tentatively fits TRBD1 or TRBD2 (5 bases each). V lost 0 bases and J lost 1, with 10 bases in between. The CDR3 spans 15 residues. From germline, CDR1 is SGDLS and CDR2 YYNGEE. CDR3 nucleotides: TGTGCCAGCAGCGTAGGTATGGGGACCCAAGAGACCCAGTACTTC. As protein: CASSVGMGTQETQYF.

As to this clonotype: One base away lies a much larger clone, so this may be a sequencing read error. The rearrangement uses TRBV12-3 or TRBV12-4 and TRBJ2-1, with D unresolved. The CDR3 totals 9 residues. The CDR3 sequence: CASGVEHFF. CDR3 in DNA: TGTGCCAGCGGGGTTGAGCATTTCTTC.

This clonotype was observed a few times. In DNA, the CDR3 is TGTGCCAGCAGTTGGCTAGTCGGCCCCTACAATGAGCAGTTCTTC. It specifies CASSWLVGPYNEQFF. The chain carries TRBV12-3 or TRBV12-4 and TRBJ2-1; D is unresolved. The germline V and J ends were trimmed by 4 bases and 2 bases, with 12 bases remaining between them. The CDR3 covers 15 residues.

V is TRBV27 and J is TRBJ1-5; D call uncertain. This CDR3 comprises 12 residues. Trimming removed 2 bases at V and 9 bases at J, with 8 bases between. CDR1 MNHEY and CDR2 SMNVEV come from the germline V gene (reference sequence). As DNA, the CDR3 is TGTGCCAGCAGTTTAGGGCAAGGGCCCCAGCATTTT. Its translation is CASSLGQGPQHF.

The chain uses TRBV6-2 or TRBV6-3 and TRBJ2-5; 11 positions match TRBD2. Germline V lookup: CDR1 MNHEY, CDR2 SVGEGT. This CDR3 has 17 residues. J gave up 5 bases and V 5 bases, and 13 bases lay outside the gene matches. In DNA form, the CDR3 reads TGTGCCAGCAGTCCGGGACTAGCGGCCACCTTAGGCGAGACCCAGTACTTC. Translating it yields CASSPGLAATLGETQYF.

The chain joins TRBV5-1 to TRBJ2-5; the match to TRBD2 covers 7 bases. The CDR3 length is 16 residues. V was clipped by 2 bases and J by 3 bases; unmatched bases: 10. The germline gives CDR1 SGHRS, CDR2 YFSETQ. Written as DNA, the CDR3 is TGCGCCAGCAGCTTAATAATGCCTAGCGGTAAAGAGACCCAGTACTTC. As protein: CASSLIMPSGKETQYF.

This clonotype was counted a few times. The rearrangement uses TRBV2 and TRBJ1-5; 12 bases fit TRBD1. This CDR3 is 15 amino acids long. The germline V gene encodes CDR1 SNHLY and CDR2 FYNNEI. The V segment lost 6 bases and the J segment 7 bases; nucleotides outside the gene matches: 7. The CDR3 here is CASRGTGGKRQPQHF. DNA of the CDR3: TGTGCCAGCAGAGGGACAGGGGGCAAGCGACAGCCCCAGCATTTT.

The chain links TRBV5-1 to TRBJ2-1, with D unresolved. V gave up 0 bases and J gave up 5 bases, with 12 bases separating them. This CDR3 region has 15 residues. The germline CDR1 and CDR2 sequences are SGHRS and YFSETQ. CDR3 residues: CASSLGRSGDNEQFF. As DNA, the CDR3 is TGCGCCAGCAGCTTGGGCAGGTCTGGGGACAATGAGCAGTTCTTC.

The sample holds a few counts of this clonotype. Sequence at one end of the junction differs from germline and may be a read error. The rearrangement uses TRBV7-9 and TRBJ1-5; TRBD1 agrees at 10 bases. The CDR3 has 13 residues. Germline V gene data show CDR1 as SEHNR and CDR2 as FQNEAQ (reference sequence). The CDR3 DNA follows: TGTGCCAGCAGCTCAGAACCGGGACAGGGGATGTATTTT. Translated: CASSSEPGQGMYF.

This clonotype has just a few counts. This chain links TRBV15 with TRBJ2-3; a possible D gene is TRBD2 (5 bases). CDR3 length: 19 amino acids. From germline, CDR1 is LNHNV and CDR2 YYDKDF (reference sequence). With 0 bases removed from V and 4 bases from J, the gap between germline ends came to 23 bases. This CDR3 reads CATSRDRRRLRDGADTQYF. The CDR3 nucleotides read TGTGCCACCAGCAGAGATCGTAGGAGGCTGAGGGATGGGGCAGATACGCAGTATTTT.

The V gene is TRBV6-2 or TRBV6-3, the J gene TRBJ2-5; tentatively, D is TRBD2 (6 bases). The V end lost 7 bases, the J end lost 5 bases, and 23 bases lay between the germline ends. The CDR3 runs to 16 residues. Germline assignment: CDR1 MNHEY and CDR2 SVGEGT. The CDR3 protein is CASNGLAGLVMETQYF. CDR3 nucleotide sequence: TGTGCCAGCAACGGCCTGGCGGGATTGGTGATGGAGACCCAGTACTTC.

This clonotype was seen many times. The rearrangement joins TRBV20-1 to TRBJ2-5; the match to TRBD2 covers 9 bases. The germline V gene has CDR1 DFQATT and CDR2 SNEGSKA (reference sequence). The J segment lost 3 bases and the V segment lost 4 bases, leaving 9 bases of the junction unmatched. CDR3 length equals 15 residues. The CDR3 loop is CSATHSGRNKETQYF. As DNA, the CDR3 is TGCAGTGCTACCCATAGCGGGAGAAACAAAGAGACCCAGTACTTC.

This clonotype was observed once. A much bigger clone sits one base away, suggesting this may be a read error. V usage is TRBV20-1 and J usage is TRBJ2-1; 14 bases map to TRBD2. This CDR3 region has 16 residues. Germline V gene data show CDR1 as DFQATT and CDR2 as SNEGSKA (reference sequence). CDR3 bases: TGCTGTGCTAGTCCACTGACTAGCGGGAGGGAGAATGAGCAGTTCTTC. Translation: CCASPLTSGRENEQFF.

The gene calls are TRBV18 and TRBJ2-1, with no clear D. Germline V gene lookup returns CDR1 KGHSH and CDR2 LQKENI. This CDR3 is built from 14 residues. Deletions cut 1 base from V and 15 bases from J, with 19 bases between. CDR3 nucleotide sequence: TGTGCCAGCTCACCACGGAAGACGGAGTCGTTTTTGTTCTTC. It codes for CASSPRKTESFLFF.

Ten or more counts support this clonotype. The chain employs TRBV12-3 or TRBV12-4 and TRBJ2-1; 8 nucleotides line up with TRBD2. The trim removed 5 bases at V and 7 bases at J, leaving 10 bases unmatched. There are 15 residues in the CDR3. The CDR3 sequence: CASSKSAGVVNEQFF. The DNA for the CDR3 is TGTGCCAGCAGTAAATCAGCGGGAGTGGTGAATGAGCAGTTCTTC.